This T cell receptor (beta chain) was profiled in a study of T cells in Graves' hyperthyroidism and ophthalmopathy. Regarding the study as a whole: Ophthalmopathy was model-predicted a median roughly six months pre-onset.

The CDR3 runs 13 residues. V dropped 4 bases and J dropped 15 bases, with 19 bases sitting between them. CDR1 and CDR2 from the germline V gene are MNHEY and SVGEGT. From RNA transcripts, TCR beta CDR3 regions were amplified. The primer set for the first-round RT-PCR of the TCR CDR3 was HTBI. One entry per CDR3 protein, called by TCRdb with MiXCR from the multiplex PCR reads. The table has approximately 370,000 distinct CDR3 sequences, roughly 15% seen once; the top ten hold around a third. Details on this clonotype: Its cognate antigen is unknown.

This rearrangement joins TRBV6-2 or TRBV6-3 to TRBJ1-5; weak D call: TRBD1 (6 bases). The TCR originated in a woman under 40 with Graves' hyperthyroidism that later progressed to Graves' ophthalmopathy. The sequencing sample was made of blood. This CDR3 reads CASSSSRGVTWHF. CDR3 nucleotide sequence: TGTGCCAGCAGTTCCTCGAGGGGGGTGACCTGGCATTTT.